This TCR beta chain derives from a study of shared clonotypes between healthy human individuals. For the study at large: Each donor's CD8 memory used one plate, CD8 naive two, each CD4 subset three.

The authors split each subset's genomic DNA evenly across several immunoSEQ plates. Only in-frame clones appear in the TCRdb table, and some are missing; sequencing was by immunoSEQ multiplex PCR. Of about a million clones listed, roughly 77% are singletons. The study, taken as a whole, reports: Sequencing of the sorted subsets was shown by rarefaction to be incomplete despite large depth. Several donors showed sharing of about 4.7% of naive CD4 clonotypes.

This CDR3 region has 16 residues. About this clone: Its antigen is still unknown.

This sequence originates from a man aged 18-30 years in good health. Some clones in this sample may be carry-over from other donors' samples. The chain carries TRBV21-1 and TRBJ2-2. TRBV21-1 is designated a pseudogene. Sequencing was performed on memory CD4+ T cells from PBMCs. Subset given: CD45RA-negative fraction. CDR3 amino acids: CASSKDGHTNTGELFF. In DNA, the CDR3 is TGTGCCAGCAGCAAAGACGGGCATACCAACACCGGGGAGCTGTTTTTT.